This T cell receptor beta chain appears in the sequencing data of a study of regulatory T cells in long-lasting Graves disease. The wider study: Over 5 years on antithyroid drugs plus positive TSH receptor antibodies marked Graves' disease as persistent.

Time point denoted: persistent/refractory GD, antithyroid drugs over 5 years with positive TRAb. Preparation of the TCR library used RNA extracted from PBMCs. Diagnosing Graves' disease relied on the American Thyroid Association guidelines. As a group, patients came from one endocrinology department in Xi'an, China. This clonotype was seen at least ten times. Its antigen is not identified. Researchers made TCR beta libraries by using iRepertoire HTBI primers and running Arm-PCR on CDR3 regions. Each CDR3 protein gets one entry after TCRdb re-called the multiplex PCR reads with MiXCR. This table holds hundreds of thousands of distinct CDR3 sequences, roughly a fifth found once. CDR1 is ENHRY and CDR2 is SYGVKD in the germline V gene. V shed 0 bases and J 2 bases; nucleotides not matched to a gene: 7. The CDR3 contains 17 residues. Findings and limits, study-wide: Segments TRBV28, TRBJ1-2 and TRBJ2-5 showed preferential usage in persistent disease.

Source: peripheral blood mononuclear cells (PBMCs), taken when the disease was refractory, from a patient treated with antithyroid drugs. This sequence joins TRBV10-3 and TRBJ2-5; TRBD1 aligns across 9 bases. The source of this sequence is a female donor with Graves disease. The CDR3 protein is CAISESGTGGLQETQYF. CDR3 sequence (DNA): TGTGCCATCAGTGAGTCCGGTACAGGGGGCCTACAAGAGACCCAGTACTTC.